Detailed here is one T cell receptor (beta chain). Germline lookup yields CDR1 SNHLY and CDR2 FYNNEI. Trimming took 8 bases from V and 5 from J, leaving 18 bases between them. There are 14 residues in the CDR3. Those with chemo-refractory metastatic non-small-cell lung cancer were treated with focal radiation combined with CTLA-4 blockade using ipilimumab. Libraries were prepared by immunoSEQ multiplex PCR; TCRdb keeps only in-frame clonotypes and omits some of them. The sample has over 100,000 clones; 85% to 90% are singletons. The data belong to a study of radiotherapy plus CTLA-4 blockade in lung cancer. Study overall: Around 18% of enrolled patients responded objectively, and about 30% had disease control.

Sequencing was performed on peripheral blood, taken from a patient treated with radiotherapy plus ipilimumab. V gene TRBV2 combines with J gene TRBJ2-5; possibly TRBD1 for D (6 bases). The origin of this receptor is a human donor with non-small cell lung cancer that progressed on radiotherapy plus ipilimumab. CDR3 coding DNA: TGTGCCAGCGGCCCAGGGGTCGCTAGGGAGACCCAGTACTTC. This encodes CASGPGVARETQYF.